This T cell receptor (beta chain) is from a study of identical twins. TCRdb ran MiXCR on the 5' RACE reads and lists one entry per CDR3 protein. The sample contains more than 600,000 distinct CDR3 sequences, roughly 20% of which appear only once. V gave up 1 base and J gave up 5 bases, with 11 bases separating them. The CDR3 has 14 residues. This same sample was also part of a study on T cells expressing NK-cell markers. As reported in that work: HCMV specificity of the expanded NKG2C+ T cell clones stayed unclear.

The rearrangement joins TRBV12-3 or TRBV12-4 to TRBJ1-1; D is perhaps TRBD1 (5 bases). The source is a woman between 18 and 29 years old in good health. The sample consisted of PBMCs. The chain's CDR3 is CASSLEGRRTEAFF. CDR3 nucleotide sequence: TGTGCCAGCAGTTTAGAGGGGAGGAGAACTGAAGCTTTCTTT.